A selection of T cell receptor beta chains follows, all from one sample in a study of blood T cell repertoires in COVID-19. Measured with immunoSEQ multiplex PCR; TCRdb has only the in-frame clones, and not every one. The repertoire includes approximately 200,000 clones, roughly 87% of them detected once, and over 2% sits in the top ten. Sequencing was done on a sample of PBMCs or T cells enriched from blood (not recorded which). These receptor sequences come from a woman between 35 and 50 years old with acute COVID-19. Each CDR3 is given with its conserved first and last residue. D genes are given only for firm matches. Clone size is stated in some rows and not others, as once, few, many or a class when expanded.

D gene,J gene,clone size,V gene,CDR3 DNA,CDR3 protein
.,TRBJ1-1,.,TRBV7-8,TGTGCCAGCAGCAGAGGGAGCGGAGGGAGCACTGAAGCTTTCTTT,CASSRGSGGSTEAFF
TRBD1,TRBJ2-7,.,TRBV5-1,TGCGCCAGCAGCTTGGAGACAGGGGGTTTTTACGAGCAGTACTTC,CASSLETGGFYEQYF
TRBD1,TRBJ1-3,.,TRBV19,TGTGCCAGTAGTCCAGAGACAGGGGCTGGAAACACCATATATTTT,CASSPETGAGNTIYF
TRBD1,TRBJ1-3,.,TRBV5-1,TGCGCCAGCAGCCCAGGGACAGGTGGAAACACCATATATTTT,CASSPGTGGNTIYF
TRBD1,TRBJ1-1,.,TRBV6-5,TGTGCCAGCAGTTACTCGGGGACAGGGCTCAGCACTGAAGCTTTCTTT,CASSYSGTGLSTEAFF
.,TRBJ2-4,.,TRBV27,TGTGCCAGCAGTTTAAGGCTGAATGCAGGGGCCAAAAACATTCAGTACTTC,CASSLRLNAGAKNIQYF
TRBD1,TRBJ2-1,.,TRBV19,TGTGCCAGTAGCCTAAGGGGGCCCTACAATGAGCAGTTCTTC,CASSLRGPYNEQFF
.,TRBJ2-1,few,TRBV6-6,TGTGCCAGCAGTCCGAAAGCCAAGCGGGTTCCCCTAAGCTCCTACAATGAGCAGTTCTTC,CASSPKAKRVPLSSYNEQFF
.,TRBJ2-2,.,TRBV19,TGTGCCAGCCATCCACAGGATTCGAGAGACACCGGGGAGCTGTTTTTT,CASHPQDSRDTGELFF
.,TRBJ1-2,.,TRBV19,TGTGCCAGTAGTCCAGGTGTGGTTGGCTACACCTTC,CASSPGVVGYTF
.,TRBJ1-2,.,TRBV27,TGTGCCAGCAGTTTTTCCAGGGGTTCTTATGGCTACACCTTC,CASSFSRGSYGYTF
TRBD2,TRBJ2-4,once,TRBV14,TGTGCCAGCAGTCCCGGGGGGGCCCTAGCCAAAAACATTCAGTACTTC,CASSPGGALAKNIQYF
TRBD1,TRBJ1-1,.,TRBV28,TGTGCCAGCAGTTCCCGGGACAGGAGGAGGGCGAACACTGAAGCTTTCTTT,CASSSRDRRRANTEAFF
.,TRBJ2-3,.,TRBV1,TGCACCAGCAGCCAAGCCGCTTCACCCAGCGCCGCCCTAGCGGGGATGTACACAGATACGCAGTATTTT,CTSSQAASPSAALAGMYTDTQYF
.,TRBJ1-4,.,TRBV6-6,TGTGCCAGCAGTTACGGGACATGGGAAAAACTGTTTTTT,CASSYGTWEKLFF